Shown below are 30 T cell receptor beta chains from a single sample sequenced in a study of early T cells in non-severe SARS-CoV-2 infection. TCRdb re-analysed the 5' RACE reads in MiXCR, keeping a single row per CDR3 protein. The sample has tens of thousands of distinct CDR3 sequences, 5.3% seen once. The sample was whole blood. These TCRs come from an adult who was a healthcare worker with PCR-confirmed SARS-CoV-2 infection or an uninfected control (not recorded which).

This clonotype was counted ten times or more. The V call is TRBV2, the J call TRBJ2-1; no clear D. Germline CDR1 SNHLY, CDR2 FYNNEI. V was cut by 2 bases and J by 0 bases, with 14 bases left in between. This CDR3 has 17 amino acids. The CDR3 region has the DNA TGTGCCAGCAGTGAAAGGCAGCCGATGAGCTCCTACAATGAGCAGTTCTTC. Translation gives CASSERQPMSSYNEQFF.

This clonotype was seen many times. The J gene is TRBJ1-6, the V gene TRBV20-1, with TRBD1 matching 8 bases. Germline V lookup: CDR1 DFQATT, CDR2 SNEGSKA (reference sequence). Unmatched junction bases numbered 7, after V lost 4 bases and J lost 5 bases. The CDR3 runs to 15 residues. Here the CDR3 reads CSAKGQGGDNSPLHF. The CDR3 DNA reads as TGCAGTGCTAAAGGACAGGGAGGGGATAATTCACCCCTCCACTTT.

This clonotype was observed many times. The rearrangement links TRBV18 to TRBJ1-3; D might be TRBD1 (6 bases). V gave up 3 bases and J gave up 4 bases, with 10 bases separating them. The CDR3 extends over 14 amino acids. CDR1 KGHSH and CDR2 LQKENI come from the germline V gene. Here the CDR3 reads CASSPGQSGNTIYF. The CDR3, as DNA: TGTGCCAGCTCACCGGGACAATCAGGAAACACCATATATTTT.

The table lists this clonotype with many counts. This chain links TRBV14 with TRBJ1-1; D is ambiguous. Germline CDR1 reads SGHDN; CDR2 reads FVKESK. This CDR3 is built from 12 residues. The V end lost 4 bases, the J end lost 3 bases, and 6 bases lay between the germline ends. The CDR3 is CASSLVDTEAFF. CDR3 DNA: TGTGCCAGCAGCCTGGTGGACACTGAAGCTTTCTTT.

This clonotype was counted many times. The chain is built from TRBV20-1 and TRBJ2-2, with 8 bases aligning to TRBD2. Unmatched junction bases numbered 8, after V lost 0 bases and J lost 5 bases. The V gene's germline CDR1 is DFQATT and CDR2 SNEGSKA (reference sequence). The CDR3 runs 16 residues. CDR3: CSAREVLAGPTGELFF. The CDR3 DNA sequence: TGCAGTGCTAGAGAAGTCCTAGCGGGTCCGACCGGGGAGCTGTTTTTT.

This clonotype was counted at least ten times. The gene calls are TRBV27 and TRBJ2-3, with TRBD2 identical over 7 bases. Unmatched junction bases numbered 12, after V lost 3 bases and J lost 3 bases. The CDR3 is 17 amino acids. Per germline, CDR1 MNHEY and CDR2 SMNVEV (reference sequence). CDR3: CASSLVNKGLRTDTQYF. The CDR3, as DNA: TGTGCCAGCAGTTTGGTCAACAAGGGACTAAGGACAGATACGCAGTATTTT.

This clonotype came up many times. The chain is built from TRBV27 and TRBJ2-6; no definite D call. Per the germline V gene, CDR1 is MNHEY and CDR2 is SMNVEV (reference sequence). CDR3 length equals 17 residues. Deletions cut 3 bases from V and 2 bases from J, with 14 bases between. The CDR3 sequence is CASSFRPEPTGANVLTF. In DNA, the CDR3 is TGTGCCAGCAGTTTTCGACCAGAACCCACTGGGGCCAACGTCCTGACTTTC.

This clonotype was counted at least ten times. Written as DNA, the CDR3 is TGCGCCAGCAGCCAAGGACCGCTAGTACAAGGCTACGAGCAGTACTTC. Protein sequence: CASSQGPLVQGYEQYF. This chain connects TRBV4-1 to TRBJ2-7; D not certain. Trimming cost V 1 base and J 3 bases, with 16 bases left between them. The germline CDR1 and CDR2 sequences are MGHRA and YSYEKL. The CDR3 runs 16 residues.

This clonotype came up many times. V usage is TRBV18 and J usage is TRBJ1-5; 7 positions agree with TRBD1. The CDR3 has 14 amino acids. Germline values: CDR1 KGHSH, CDR2 LQKENI. The ends lost 5 bases at V and 0 bases at J; junction bases unmatched: 1. CDR3 nucleotides: TGTGCCAGCTCAGACAGGGATAGCAATCAGCCCCAGCATTTT. Translating it yields CASSDRDSNQPQHF.

This clonotype was counted ten times or more. This rearrangement joins TRBV5-5 to TRBJ2-3; 16 positions match TRBD2. Trimming at V came to 4 bases and at J to 5 bases, leaving 4 bases not matched to a gene. Germline values: CDR1 SGHKS, CDR2 YYEKEE (reference sequence). The CDR3 is 16 residues long. The CDR3 nucleotides are TGTGCCAGCAGCCCGGGACTAGCGGGAGGGAGAGATACGCAGTATTTT. It translates to CASSPGLAGGRDTQYF. Drawing the rest from reference TRBV5-5 and TRBJ2-3, the complete variable domain is DAGVTQSPTHLIKTRGQQVTLRCSPISGHKSVSWYQQVLGQGPQFIFQYYEKEERGRGNFPDRFSARQFPNYSSELNVNALLLGDSALYLCASSPGLAGGRDTQYFGPGTRLTVL.

This clonotype was seen at least ten times. The chain is built from TRBV18 and TRBJ1-1, with D possibly TRBD1 on 6 matching bases. Germline lookup yields CDR1 KGHSH and CDR2 LQKENI. V was clipped by 2 bases and J by 4 bases, with 11 bases between them. There are 14 residues in the CDR3. The CDR3 region is CASSPSTGITEAFF. The CDR3 bases are TGTGCCAGCTCACCATCTACAGGGATCACTGAAGCTTTCTTT.

This clonotype was detected ten times or more. The chain links TRBV7-2 to TRBJ2-1, with D perhaps being TRBD1 or TRBD2 (5 bases each). The germline V and J ends were trimmed by 9 bases and 1 base, with 16 bases remaining between them. The CDR3 is made up of 15 amino acids. From germline, CDR1 is SGHTA and CDR2 FQGNSA. The CDR3 protein is CARTMGECSYNEQFF. The CDR3 bases are TGTGCCAGGACGATGGGGGAATGTTCCTACAATGAGCAGTTCTTC.

Many counts were recorded for this clonotype. V and J are TRBV6-1 and TRBJ2-2; 12 bases agree with TRBD1. The CDR3 extends over 14 amino acids. The V gene's germline CDR1 is MNHNS and CDR2 SASEGT. The ends lost 9 bases at V and 6 bases at J; junction bases unmatched: 5. The CDR3: CARTGQGAPGELFF. As DNA, the CDR3 is TGTGCCAGGACGGGACAGGGGGCACCCGGGGAGCTGTTTTTT.

This clonotype was detected many times. V and J are TRBV2 and TRBJ2-3; no reliable D call. This CDR3 has 15 residues. The germline V gene encodes CDR1 SNHLY and CDR2 FYNNEI. V was clipped by 5 bases and J by 0 bases, with 12 bases between them. CDR3 region: CASSSLPTSTDTQYF. CDR3 sequence (DNA): TGTGCCAGCAGTTCCCTCCCCACTAGCACAGATACGCAGTATTTT.

This clonotype has a handful of counts. This chain links TRBV20-1 with TRBJ1-1, with 9 bases identical to TRBD1. This CDR3 is 17 amino acids long. Looked up from germline, CDR1 is DFQATT and CDR2 is SNEGSKA (reference sequence). Losses at the gene ends were 3 bases for V and 1 base for J; bases not matched to a gene: 12. CDR3 bases: TGCAGTGCTAGGGGGCTAACAGGGGGCATCGGGAACACTGAAGCTTTCTTT. Its translation: CSARGLTGGIGNTEAFF.

The V gene is TRBV28, the J gene TRBJ2-7, with TRBD1 identical over 8 bases. This CDR3 region has 15 residues. CDR1 is MDHEN, CDR2 SYDVKM, per germline. J gave up 3 bases and V 5 bases, and 9 bases lay outside the gene matches. CDR3 DNA: TGTGCCAGCAGTCAACCCGGGACAGGCCGCTACGAGCAGTACTTC. Its translation is CASSQPGTGRYEQYF.

This clonotype showed up many times. CDR3 DNA sequence: TGTGCCAGCAGTCCACCGAGATGGGACAGCCCAACAGATACGCAGTATTTT. Translated, it gives CASSPPRWDSPTDTQYF. The chain couples TRBV12-3 or TRBV12-4 to TRBJ2-3, with 7 bases aligning to TRBD1. The CDR3 length is 17 residues. Unmatched junction bases numbered 14, after V lost 5 bases and J lost 3 bases.

Note on this clonotype: This sequence may be a read error, since a much larger clone differs from it by one base. This chain joins TRBV27 and TRBJ2-2; 11 positions match TRBD2. Germline-derived CDR1 and CDR2 are MNHEY and SMNVEV (reference sequence). The length of the CDR3 is 15 residues. CDR3 amino acids: CVSSLAGGLTGELFF. The CDR3 DNA reads TGTGTCAGCAGTTTAGCGGGAGGGCTGACCGGGGAGCTGTTTTTT.

Many counts were recorded for this clonotype. The rearrangement links TRBV5-5 to TRBJ2-1; the D is unclear. There are 15 residues in the CDR3. V dropped 4 bases and J dropped 8 bases, with 19 bases sitting between them. The germline V gene has CDR1 SGHKS and CDR2 YYEKEE (reference sequence). The CDR3 nucleotides read TGTGCCAGCAGCCCTAATATAGCTTACGGATATGAGCAGTTCTTC. Its protein product is CASSPNIAYGYEQFF.

This clonotype was counted at least ten times. This sequence joins TRBV28 and TRBJ2-3; 10 positions match TRBD2. This CDR3 has 15 residues. Trimming took 6 bases from V and 3 from J; bases not matched to a gene: 6. Germline lookup yields CDR1 MDHEN and CDR2 SYDVKM. CDR3 coding DNA: TGTGCCAGCAGGCTAGCGGGAGAAGGGACAGATACGCAGTATTTT. Amino acid sequence: CASRLAGEGTDTQYF.

The rearrangement joins TRBV5-1 to TRBJ2-1; TRBD2 aligns across 10 bases. CDR1 and CDR2 (germline): SGHRS, YFSETQ. CDR3 length: 16 residues. V trimming: 4 bases; J trimming: 9 bases; junction bases outside the gene matches: 13. CDR3 nucleotides: TGCGCCAGCAGCCCCGCGGGTCTAGCGGGAGTTGGTGAGCAGTTCTTC. Amino acids: CASSPAGLAGVGEQFF.

With respect to this clonotype: This may arise from a read error, as a much more abundant clone is one base away. V and J are TRBV7-9 and TRBJ2-7; no clear D gene. Germline assignment: CDR1 SEHNR and CDR2 FQNEAQ (reference sequence). This CDR3 has 14 residues. The CDR3 loop is CASSLQALPYGQYF. CDR3 DNA sequence: TGTGCCAGCAGCCTACAAGCATTGCCCTACGGGCAGTACTTC.

This clonotype rates as medium-sized. The chain combines TRBV10-2 with TRBJ1-1, with 8 bases lining up with TRBD1. This CDR3 spans 13 amino acids. Germline CDR1 reads WSHSY; CDR2 reads SAAADI. The junction had 1 base not matched to a gene; V was cut back by 6 bases and J by 1 base. The CDR3 bases are TGCGCCAGCAGAGGACAGGGGAACACTGAAGCTTTCTTT. This translates into CASRGQGNTEAFF.

In this sample, this clonotype turned up many times. This chain uses TRBV29-1 with TRBJ1-2; tentatively, D is TRBD1 (6 bases). The CDR3 is 13 residues long. V dropped 7 bases and J dropped 3 bases, with 15 bases sitting between them. The germline gives CDR1 SQVTM, CDR2 ANQGSEA. The CDR3 DNA sequence: TGCAGCGCTGATCCGGGGACATACTATGGCTACACCTTC. Its protein product is CSADPGTYYGYTF.

V is TRBV7-9 and J is TRBJ2-1; 9 bases are a match to TRBD2. The CDR3 extends over 18 amino acids. The V segment lost 1 base and the J segment 0 bases; nucleotides outside the gene matches: 7. CDR1 and CDR2 (germline): SEHNR, FQNEAQ (reference sequence). The CDR3 region is CASSLGISGSGSYNEQFF. Written as DNA, the CDR3 is TGTGCCAGCAGCTTAGGAATTAGCGGGAGCGGCTCCTACAATGAGCAGTTCTTC.

The table lists this clonotype with many counts. V is TRBV6-2 or TRBV6-3 and J is TRBJ2-1; D remains ambiguous. Germline lookup yields CDR1 MNHEY and CDR2 SVGEGT. The length of the CDR3 is 13 residues. V dropped 0 bases and J dropped 6 bases, with 6 bases sitting between them. The CDR3 here is CASSYSGVNEQFF. The CDR3 DNA is TGTGCCAGCAGTTACTCAGGTGTCAATGAGCAGTTCTTC.

This clonotype was picked up many times. DNA of the CDR3: TGTGCCAGCAGGGTAGGGACTAGCGGGACCAAAAACATTCAGTACTTC. Residues: CASRVGTSGTKNIQYF. The chain recombines TRBV2 with TRBJ2-4; 13 nucleotides align to TRBD2. Germline values: CDR1 SNHLY, CDR2 FYNNEI. The CDR3 contains 16 residues. V shed 6 bases, J shed 2 bases, and the junction held 4 bases outside the gene matches.

This clonotype was recorded a few times. V gene TRBV5-6 combines with J gene TRBJ2-2; no clear D. In germline, CDR1 is SGHDT, CDR2 YYEEEE. The CDR3 is 14 residues long. The germline V and J ends were trimmed by 0 bases and 4 bases, with 7 bases remaining between them. The CDR3 DNA sequence: TGTGCCAGCAGCTTGGAGGGTACCACCGGGGAGCTGTTTTTT. It encodes CASSLEGTTGELFF.

Relative to its sample, this clonotype is medium-sized (0.01 to 0.1%). This chain's CDR3 is CASSGGTGGGNTGELFF. CDR3 nucleotides: TGTGCCAGCAGCGGAGGGACAGGGGGTGGAAACACCGGGGAGCTGTTTTTT. The rearrangement joins TRBV5-6 to TRBJ2-2; TRBD1 matches 11 bases. Trimming took 4 bases from V and 2 from J; bases not matched to a gene: 7. The CDR3 runs 17 residues. The germline CDR1 and CDR2 sequences are SGHDT and YYEEEE.

The sample holds many counts of this clonotype. The chain has TRBV7-9 and TRBJ2-3, with a possible D match to TRBD2 (5 bases). This CDR3 region has 13 residues. Germline-derived CDR1 and CDR2 are SEHNR and FQNEAQ (reference sequence). The ends were cut back, 0 bases at V and 12 bases at J, with 13 bases in the middle. The CDR3 sequence is CASSLAVDSTQYF. The CDR3 DNA is TGTGCCAGCAGCTTAGCGGTGGACTCCACACAGTATTTT.